Each of the 22 T cell receptor beta chains below was sequenced from the same sample in a study of CD4 T cells in relation to SARS-CoV-2 and coronaviruses. The unexposed donors gave CD4+ T cells in 2011-2018, prior to COVID-19. The cells were cultured for around ten days before CD4+ T cells were isolated. These receptors are not linked to any known antigen. TCRdb keeps only in-frame clones here, not all; method: immunoSEQ multiplex PCR. Of about 11,000 clones listed, approximately 82% are singletons. The sample consisted of CD4+ T cells from PBMCs, cultured in vitro. The receptor source for this set is a human donor in good health.

For the CDR3, the DNA is TGCGCCAGCAGCCAAGATCCTAGGACAGGGGTCGGAAACACCATATATTTT. Its protein is CASSQDPRTGVGNTIYF. The chain links TRBV4-3 to TRBJ1-3, with 9 nucleotides matching TRBD1. From germline, CDR1 is LGHNA and CDR2 YSLEER. The CDR3 runs 17 residues. V was pared by 0 bases and J by 4 bases, with 7 bases of the junction left unmatched.

This sequence joins TRBV30 and TRBJ1-2; weak D call: TRBD1 (5 bases). CDR3 length: 12 residues. Germline V gene lookup returns CDR1 GTSNPN and CDR2 SVGIG (reference sequence). V was shortened by 1 base and J by 3 bases, with 6 bases between the two germline ends. CDR3 amino acids: CAWSAGDYGYTF. DNA of the CDR3: TGTGCCTGGAGTGCGGGGGACTATGGCTACACCTTC.

This clone came up a few times. The junction differs from germline at one of its ends, possibly a read error. The chain couples TRBV2 to TRBJ1-2, with D possibly being TRBD1 (5 bases). The V gene's germline CDR1 is SNHLY and CDR2 FYNNEI. The CDR3 is made up of 13 amino acids. CDR3 sequence reads: CASSVQGGYSYTF. For the CDR3, the DNA is TGTGCCAGCAGTGTGCAGGGAGGCTATAGCTACACCTTC.

V usage is TRBV7-9 and J usage is TRBJ2-5, with 7 nucleotides matching TRBD2. V lost 1 base, J lost 5 bases, and 10 bases stayed unmatched. Looked up from germline, CDR1 is SEHNR and CDR2 is FQNEAQ (reference sequence). This CDR3 is 16 amino acids long. The CDR3 DNA is TGTGCCAGCAGCTTAGACGCGGGGGTAGTTCGCGAGACCCAGTACTTC. This sequence encodes CASSLDAGVVRETQYF.

V usage is TRBV29-1 and J usage is TRBJ2-7; TRBD2 matches at 12 bases. The V and J ends lost 3 bases and 0 bases, in that order; junction bases with no gene match: 9. There are 17 residues in the CDR3. Germline lookup yields CDR1 SQVTM and CDR2 ANQGSEA. Written as DNA, the CDR3 is TGCAGCGTTGAGTTGGGTCTAGCGGGAGGGCTCTCCTACGAGCAGTACTTC. Translating gives CSVELGLAGGLSYEQYF.

This sequence joins TRBV7-8 and TRBJ2-7, with no clear D. The germline V and J ends were trimmed by 5 bases and 2 bases, with 7 bases remaining between them. CDR1 is SGHVS, CDR2 FQNEAQ, per germline. This CDR3 contains 12 residues. The CDR3 DNA reads TGTGCCAGCAGCCAACTCACCTACGAGCAGTACTTC. Translation gives CASSQLTYEQYF.

The chain is built from TRBV7-2 and TRBJ2-1; a possible D gene is TRBD2 (6 bases). The CDR3 sequence is 16 residues long. Germline V gene lookup returns CDR1 SGHTA and CDR2 FQGNSA. V lost 1 base and J 2 bases, leaving 12 bases between the germline ends. CDR3 sequence: CASSLGRGPTYNEQFF. CDR3 in DNA: TGTGCCAGCAGCTTAGGGCGGGGCCCAACCTACAATGAGCAGTTCTTC.

The V and J genes are TRBV18 and TRBJ2-6; possible D gene TRBD2, 7 bases. The CDR3 runs to 16 residues. CDR1 is KGHSH, CDR2 LQKENI, per germline. Between the trimmed V and J ends, which lost 3 bases and 0 bases, there was a span of 9 bases. The CDR3 is CASSPGGRSGANVLTF. In DNA form, the CDR3 reads TGTGCCAGCTCACCGGGGGGGCGCTCTGGGGCCAACGTCCTGACTTTC.

The CDR3 reads CASSYSVRDNSPLHF. The DNA of the CDR3 is TGTGCCAGCAGTTACTCGGTCAGGGATAATTCACCCCTCCACTTT. The rearrangement links TRBV6-5 to TRBJ1-6; D perhaps matches TRBD1 (5 bases). Germline CDR1 is MNHEY and CDR2 is SVGAGI. The CDR3 spans 15 residues. V shed 0 bases and J shed 5 bases, with 8 bases lying between them.

The chain combines TRBV12-5 with TRBJ2-5; perhaps TRBD2 as D (6 bases). Germline V gene sequence: CDR1 LGHNT, CDR2 FRNRAP. The CDR3 is 14 residues long. The V end lost 5 bases, the J end lost 4 bases, and 14 bases lay between the germline ends. The CDR3 region is CASGPGEEGETQYF. CDR3 bases: TGTGCTAGTGGTCCGGGAGAAGAGGGAGAGACCCAGTACTTC.

This chain uses TRBV4-2 with TRBJ2-5; 13 bases align to TRBD2. The CDR3 has 15 amino acids. The germline V gene has CDR1 LGHNA and CDR2 YNFKEQ. V lost 5 bases, J lost 3 bases, and 3 bases stayed unmatched. The chain's CDR3 is CASSRLAGGEETQYF. CDR3 sequence (DNA): TGTGCCAGCAGCAGACTAGCGGGAGGCGAAGAGACCCAGTACTTC.

The chain links TRBV4-3 to TRBJ2-2; D is possibly TRBD1 (5 bases). V dropped 7 bases and J dropped 5 bases, with 20 bases sitting between them. Germline CDR1 and CDR2: LGHNA and YSLEER. The CDR3 covers 16 residues. CDR3 protein: CASIYPPGRRTGELFF. Written as DNA, the CDR3 is TGCGCCAGCATCTACCCTCCAGGGCGACGAACCGGGGAGCTGTTTTTT.

In its sample, this clone was seen once. V and J are TRBV5-4 and TRBJ2-7, with 13 bases identical to TRBD2. The CDR3 consists of 14 residues. Germline CDR1 SGHNT, CDR2 YYREEE (reference sequence). The ends lost 5 bases at V and 1 base at J; junction bases unmatched: 0. CDR3 in DNA: TGTGCCAGCAGACTAGCGGGAGGGTCCTACGAGCAGTACTTC. The encoded protein is CASRLAGGSYEQYF.

V and J are TRBV6-1 and TRBJ1-2; TRBD1 might be the D (5 bases). The germline gives CDR1 MNHNS, CDR2 SASEGT. V was shortened by 2 bases and J by 5 bases, with 9 bases between the two germline ends. This CDR3 spans 13 amino acids. CDR3 DNA sequence: TGTGCCAGCAGTGAATACGACAGTTATGGCTACACCTTC. Translating it yields CASSEYDSYGYTF.

This chain links TRBV6-5 with TRBJ2-7; TRBD2 matches at 8 bases. The CDR3 is 14 amino acids. Germline trimming cut 8 bases from V and 0 bases from J; bases unmatched to any gene: 6. The germline gives CDR1 MNHEY, CDR2 SVGAGI. For the CDR3, the DNA is TGTGCCAGCGCGGGACTAGAGGTCTCCTACGAGCAGTACTTC. This codes for CASAGLEVSYEQYF.

CDR3 nucleotide sequence: TGTGCCAGCAGTTCCTACTTGGGCAATCAGCCCCAGCATTTT. Its protein is CASSSYLGNQPQHF. The chain couples TRBV27 to TRBJ1-5; the D is unclear. The CDR3 is 14 amino acids. Per germline, CDR1 MNHEY and CDR2 SMNVEV (reference sequence). Trimming shortened V by 4 bases and J by 2 bases, and 9 bases separated the two germline ends.

V usage is TRBV2 and J usage is TRBJ2-2; D is ambiguous. Germline CDR1 and CDR2: SNHLY and FYNNEI. Trimming cost V 4 bases and J 2 bases, with 8 bases left between them. The CDR3 sequence is 14 residues long. The CDR3 nucleotides are TGTGCCAGCAGTGTTAGGCCAAACACCGGGGAGCTGTTTTTT. Its translation is CASSVRPNTGELFF.

This chain uses TRBV6-5 with TRBJ1-1; unclear D gene. The V and J ends lost 4 bases and 5 bases respectively, with 14 bases between them. The CDR3 is made up of 14 amino acids. Per germline, CDR1 MNHEY and CDR2 SVGAGI. CDR3 loop: CASSSPREDTEAFF. The CDR3 DNA follows: TGTGCCAGCAGTTCCCCCCGGGAAGATACTGAAGCTTTCTTT.

The chain recombines TRBV25-1 with TRBJ1-5, with 7 bases fitting TRBD1. V shed 6 bases and J 4 bases; nucleotides not matched to a gene: 6. Germline assignment: CDR1 MGHDK and CDR2 SYGVNS. The CDR3 loop spans 14 amino acids. The CDR3 protein is CASSLTGSNQPQHF. The CDR3 DNA follows: TGTGCCAGCAGCCTGACAGGGAGTAATCAGCCCCAGCATTTT.

The chain couples TRBV27 to TRBJ2-3; 9 nucleotides line up with TRBD2. This CDR3 spans 16 amino acids. From germline, CDR1 is MNHEY and CDR2 SMNVEV (reference sequence). V gave up 5 bases and J gave up 1 base; unmatched junction bases: 7. CDR3 loop: CASSPVGGGGTDTQYF. The CDR3 coding sequence is TGTGCCAGCAGTCCCGTTGGCGGGGGGGGCACAGATACGCAGTATTTT.

The chain couples TRBV11-2 to TRBJ1-2; TRBD1 aligns across 7 bases. Germline CDR1 is SGHAT and CDR2 is FQNNGV. V was pared by 0 bases and J by 8 bases, with 3 bases of the junction left unmatched. This CDR3 contains 13 residues. The CDR3 DNA reads as TGTGCCAGCAGCTTAGATAGGGGGCGAGGCTACACCTTC. It encodes CASSLDRGRGYTF.

The chain links TRBV25-1 to TRBJ2-4; 8 bases line up with TRBD1. Germline-derived CDR1 and CDR2 are MGHDK and SYGVNS. The CDR3 totals 16 residues. The trim removed 3 bases at V and 5 bases at J, leaving 9 bases unmatched. CDR3 coding DNA: TGTGCCAGCAGTGATTTACCCAGGGGGCGGGAAAACATTCAGTACTTC. As protein: CASSDLPRGRENIQYF. Based on the CDR3 plus reference TRBV25-1 and TRBJ2-4, the full variable domain is EADIYQTPRYLVIGTGKKITLECSQTMGHDKMYWYQQDPGMELHLIHYSYGVNSTEKGDLSSESTVSRIRTEHFPLTLESARPSHTSQYLCASSDLPRGRENIQYFGAGTRLSVL.